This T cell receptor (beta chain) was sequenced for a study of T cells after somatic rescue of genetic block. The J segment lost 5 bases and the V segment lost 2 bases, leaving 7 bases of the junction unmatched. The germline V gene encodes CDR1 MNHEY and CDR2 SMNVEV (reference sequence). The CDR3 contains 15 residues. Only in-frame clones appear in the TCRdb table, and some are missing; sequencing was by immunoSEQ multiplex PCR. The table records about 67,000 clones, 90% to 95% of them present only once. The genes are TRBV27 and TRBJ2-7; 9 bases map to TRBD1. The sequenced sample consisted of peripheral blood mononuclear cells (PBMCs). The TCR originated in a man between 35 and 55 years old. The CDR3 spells CASSLTGTGFNEQYF. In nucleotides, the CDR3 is TGTGCCAGCAGTTTAACGGGGACAGGGTTCAACGAGCAGTACTTC.